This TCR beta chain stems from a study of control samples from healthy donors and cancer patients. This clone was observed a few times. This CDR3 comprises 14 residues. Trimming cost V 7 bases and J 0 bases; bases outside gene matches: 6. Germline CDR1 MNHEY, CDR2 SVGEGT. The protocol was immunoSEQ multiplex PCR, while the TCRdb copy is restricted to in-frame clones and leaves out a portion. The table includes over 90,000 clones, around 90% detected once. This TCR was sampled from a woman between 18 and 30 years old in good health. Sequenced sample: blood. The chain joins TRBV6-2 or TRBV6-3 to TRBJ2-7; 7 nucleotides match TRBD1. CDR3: CASNPGTASYEQYF. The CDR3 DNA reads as TGTGCCAGCAACCCCGGGACAGCCTCCTACGAGCAGTACTTC.